The text below deals with one T cell receptor beta chain. Its target is not known. Version v3.0 of the immunoSEQ assay was performed at survey level. Profiling relied on immunoSEQ multiplex PCR, and the TCRdb table lists in-frame clones only, not all of them. The table includes tens of thousands of clones, over 85% detected once. This record belongs to a study of long-term antiretroviral therapy in people with HIV. Germline values: CDR1 SGHVS, CDR2 FQNEAQ. V dropped 5 bases and J dropped 3; count of bases not matched to a gene: 7. The CDR3 spans 15 residues. Overall study results and limits: Dating from the mid-2000s to the late 2010s, the blood was possibly obtained under older ART regimens.

Sequenced material: unsorted PBMCs, taken approximately 6.3 years after starting antiretroviral therapy. The sequence was collected from a woman aged 40 to 50 with HIV. The chain combines TRBV7-8 with TRBJ1-2; the match to TRBD1 covers 9 bases. CDR3 amino acids: CASSRSDRGYYGYTF. The CDR3 nucleotides read TGTGCCAGCAGCAGATCGGACAGGGGATACTATGGCTACACCTTC. The full variable domain, in which reference TRBV7-8 and TRBJ1-2 provide the parts outside the CDR3, is GAGVSQSPRYKVAKRGQDVALRCDPISGHVSLFWYQQALGQGPEFLTYFQNEAQLDKSGLPSDRFFAERPEGSVSTLKIQRTQQEDSAVYLCASSRSDRGYYGYTFGSGTRLTVV.